This T cell receptor beta chain was sequenced for a study of beta chain features in type 1 diabetes. Study conclusions and caveats: Shorter TCRB CDR3s, moderately but significantly so, marked every one of the four CD4+ subsets in Type 1 diabetes patients. Compared to healthy donors, patients appeared to have naive, central memory and Treg TCRB repertoires that were more alike.

As regards this clone: Its matching antigen is unknown.

Expressed TCRB transcripts got sequenced, as all isolated RNA was reverse transcribed. Clones were read by immunoSEQ multiplex PCR, and TCRdb kept only the in-frame ones, dropping some. The sample yields fewer than 110,000 clones, over 25% seen once. The V end was cut by 2 bases, the J end by 9 bases, with 20 bases between. Germline V gene data show CDR1 as MNHNS and CDR2 as SASEGT. The CDR3 sequence is 16 residues long. Populations isolated by sorting all had purity greater than 95%. Sequenced material: central memory CD4+ T cells from blood. The chain links TRBV6-1 to TRBJ1-5, with D unclear. This clonotype originated in a young woman with type 1 diabetes. The CDR3, as DNA: TGTGCCAGCAGTGAATGGATGTGGCTAGGCCCCGGGCCCCAGCATTTT. Amino acids: CASSEWMWLGPGPQHF.